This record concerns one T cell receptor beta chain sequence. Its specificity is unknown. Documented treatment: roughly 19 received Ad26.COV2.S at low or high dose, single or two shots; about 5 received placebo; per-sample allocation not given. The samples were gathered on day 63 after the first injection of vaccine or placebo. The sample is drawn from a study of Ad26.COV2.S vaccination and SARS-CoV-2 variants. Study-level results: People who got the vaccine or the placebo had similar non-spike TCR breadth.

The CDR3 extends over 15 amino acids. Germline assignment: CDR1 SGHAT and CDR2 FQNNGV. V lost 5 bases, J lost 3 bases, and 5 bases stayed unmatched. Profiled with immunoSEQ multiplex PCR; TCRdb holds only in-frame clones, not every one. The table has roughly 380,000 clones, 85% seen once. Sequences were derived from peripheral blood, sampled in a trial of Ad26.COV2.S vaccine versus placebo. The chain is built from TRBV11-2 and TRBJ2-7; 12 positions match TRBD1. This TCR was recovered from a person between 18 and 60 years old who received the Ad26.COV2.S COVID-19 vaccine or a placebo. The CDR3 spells CASSRDRGRIYEQYF. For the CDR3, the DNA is TGTGCCAGCAGCCGGGACAGGGGGCGAATCTACGAGCAGTACTTC.